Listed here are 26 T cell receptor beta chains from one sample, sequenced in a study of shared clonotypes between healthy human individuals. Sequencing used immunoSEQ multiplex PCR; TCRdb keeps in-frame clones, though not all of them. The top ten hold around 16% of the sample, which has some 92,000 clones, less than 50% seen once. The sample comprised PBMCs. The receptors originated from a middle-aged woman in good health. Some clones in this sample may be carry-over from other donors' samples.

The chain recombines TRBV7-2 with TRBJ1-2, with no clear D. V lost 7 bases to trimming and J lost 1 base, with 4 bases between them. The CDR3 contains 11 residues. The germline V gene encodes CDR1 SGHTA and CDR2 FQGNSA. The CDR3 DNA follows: TGTGCCAGCACCGATAACTATGGCTACACCTTC. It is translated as CASTDNYGYTF. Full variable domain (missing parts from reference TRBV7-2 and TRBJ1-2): GAGVSQSPSNKVTEKGKDVELRCDPISGHTALYWYRQSLGQGLEFLIYFQGNSAPDKSGLPSDRFSAERTGGSVSTLTIQRTQQEDSAVYLCASTDNYGYTFGSGTRLTVV.

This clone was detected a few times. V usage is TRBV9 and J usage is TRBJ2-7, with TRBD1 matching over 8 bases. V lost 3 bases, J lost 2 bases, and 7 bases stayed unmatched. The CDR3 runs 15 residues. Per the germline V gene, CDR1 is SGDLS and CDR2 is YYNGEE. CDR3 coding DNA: TGTGCCAGCAGCGCCCAGGACAGGGATACCTACGAGCAGTACTTC. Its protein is CASSAQDRDTYEQYF. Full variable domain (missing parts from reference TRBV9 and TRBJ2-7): DSGVTQTPKHLITATGQRVTLRCSPRSGDLSVYWYQQSLDQGLQFLIQYYNGEERAKGNILERFSAQQFPDLHSELNLSSLELGDSALYFCASSAQDRDTYEQYFGPGTRLTVT.

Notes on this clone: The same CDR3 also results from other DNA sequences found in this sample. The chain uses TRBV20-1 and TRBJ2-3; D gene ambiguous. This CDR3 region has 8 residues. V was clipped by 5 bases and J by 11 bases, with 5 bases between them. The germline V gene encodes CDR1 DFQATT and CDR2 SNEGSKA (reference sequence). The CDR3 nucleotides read TGCAGTGCTGAAAAGCAGTATTTT. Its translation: CSAEKQYF.

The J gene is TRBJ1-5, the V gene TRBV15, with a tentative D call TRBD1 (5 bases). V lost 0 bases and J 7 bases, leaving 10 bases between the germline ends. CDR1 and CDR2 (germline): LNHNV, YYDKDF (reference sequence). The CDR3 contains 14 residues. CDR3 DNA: TGTGCCACCAGCAGAGATTGGGGGATCCAGCCCCAGCATTTT. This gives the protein CATSRDWGIQPQHF.

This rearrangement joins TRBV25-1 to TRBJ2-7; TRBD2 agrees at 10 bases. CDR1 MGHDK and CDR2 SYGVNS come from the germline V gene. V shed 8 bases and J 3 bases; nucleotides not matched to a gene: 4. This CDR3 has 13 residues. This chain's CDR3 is CASGSGRFYEQYF. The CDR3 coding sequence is TGTGCCAGCGGTAGCGGGAGGTTCTACGAGCAGTACTTC.

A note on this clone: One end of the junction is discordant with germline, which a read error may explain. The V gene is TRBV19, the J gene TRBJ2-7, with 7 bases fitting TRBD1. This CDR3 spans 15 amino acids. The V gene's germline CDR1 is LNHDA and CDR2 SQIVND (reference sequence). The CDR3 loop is CTSSTRDSRSCEQYF. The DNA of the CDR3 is TGTACCAGTAGTACCCGGGACAGCCGTTCCTGCGAGCAGTACTTC.

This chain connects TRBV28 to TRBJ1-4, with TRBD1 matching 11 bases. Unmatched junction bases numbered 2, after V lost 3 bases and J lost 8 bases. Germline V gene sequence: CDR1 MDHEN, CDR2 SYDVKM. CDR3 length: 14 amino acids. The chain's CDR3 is CASSLDRGREKLFF. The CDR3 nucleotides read TGTGCCAGCAGTTTGGACAGGGGGCGAGAAAAACTGTTTTTT.

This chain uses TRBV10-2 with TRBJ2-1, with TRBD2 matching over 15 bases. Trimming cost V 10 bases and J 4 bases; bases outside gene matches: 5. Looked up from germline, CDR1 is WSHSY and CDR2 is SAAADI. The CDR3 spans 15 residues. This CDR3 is CATRTSGRVYNEQFF. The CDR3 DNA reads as TGCGCCACCAGGACTAGCGGGAGGGTGTACAATGAGCAGTTCTTC.

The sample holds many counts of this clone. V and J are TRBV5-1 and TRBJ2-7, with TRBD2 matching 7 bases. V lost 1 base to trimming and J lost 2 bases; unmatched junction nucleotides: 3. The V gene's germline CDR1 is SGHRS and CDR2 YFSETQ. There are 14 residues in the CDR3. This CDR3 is CASSLLAETYEQYF. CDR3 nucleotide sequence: TGCGCCAGCAGCTTGCTAGCGGAAACCTACGAGCAGTACTTC.

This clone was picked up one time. The CDR3 DNA is TGTGCCATCAGTGAGTCAACAGACAGGAATCAGCCCCAGCATTTT. Amino acids: CAISESTDRNQPQHF. V usage is TRBV10-3 and J usage is TRBJ1-5, with TRBD1 as a possible D gene (6 bases). V lost 0 bases and J 4 bases, leaving 10 bases between the germline ends. CDR1 and CDR2 from the germline V gene are ENHRY and SYGVKD. This CDR3 is 15 amino acids long.

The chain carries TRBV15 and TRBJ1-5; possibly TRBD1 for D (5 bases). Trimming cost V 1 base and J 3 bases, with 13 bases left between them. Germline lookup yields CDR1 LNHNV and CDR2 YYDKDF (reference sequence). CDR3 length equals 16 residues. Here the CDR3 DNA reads TGTGCCACCAGCAGAGGAGGGCAGGGTGACAATCAGCCCCAGCATTTT. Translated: CATSRGGQGDNQPQHF.

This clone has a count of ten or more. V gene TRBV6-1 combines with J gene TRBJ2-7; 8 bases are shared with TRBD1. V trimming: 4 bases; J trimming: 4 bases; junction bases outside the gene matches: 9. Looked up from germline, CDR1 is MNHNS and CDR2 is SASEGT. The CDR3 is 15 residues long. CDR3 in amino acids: CASSARTGSPYEQYF. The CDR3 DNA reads TGTGCCAGCAGTGCTAGGACAGGGTCTCCTTACGAGCAGTACTTC.

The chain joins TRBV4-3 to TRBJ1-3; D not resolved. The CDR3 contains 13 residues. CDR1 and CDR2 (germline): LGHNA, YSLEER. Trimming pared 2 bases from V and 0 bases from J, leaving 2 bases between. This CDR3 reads CASSQNSGNTIYF. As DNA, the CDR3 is TGCGCCAGCAGCCAAAACTCTGGAAACACCATATATTTT.

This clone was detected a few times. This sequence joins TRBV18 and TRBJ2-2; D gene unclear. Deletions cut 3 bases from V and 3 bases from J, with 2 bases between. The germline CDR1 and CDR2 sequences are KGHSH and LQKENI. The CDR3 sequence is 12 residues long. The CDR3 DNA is TGTGCCAGCTCACCTGACACCGGGGAGCTGTTTTTT. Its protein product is CASSPDTGELFF.

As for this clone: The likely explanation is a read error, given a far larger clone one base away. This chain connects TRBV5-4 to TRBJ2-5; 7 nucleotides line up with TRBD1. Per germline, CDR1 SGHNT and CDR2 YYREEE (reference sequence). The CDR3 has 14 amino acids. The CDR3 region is CASSFPGTEETRYF. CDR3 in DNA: TGTGCCAGCAGCTTCCCCGGGACAGAGGAGACCCGGTACTTC.

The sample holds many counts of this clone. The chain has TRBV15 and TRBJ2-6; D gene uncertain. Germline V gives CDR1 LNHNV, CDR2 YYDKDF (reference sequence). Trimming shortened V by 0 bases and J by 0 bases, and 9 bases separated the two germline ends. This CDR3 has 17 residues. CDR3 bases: TGTGCCACCAGCAGAGATCTGGCCGCCTCTGGGGCCAACGTCCTGACTTTC. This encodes CATSRDLAASGANVLTF.

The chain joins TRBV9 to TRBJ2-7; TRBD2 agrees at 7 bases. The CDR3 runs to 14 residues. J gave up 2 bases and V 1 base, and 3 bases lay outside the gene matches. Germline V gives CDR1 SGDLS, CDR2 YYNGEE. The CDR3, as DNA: TGTGCCAGCAGCGTAACTAGCGAGGCCTACGAGCAGTACTTC. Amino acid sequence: CASSVTSEAYEQYF.

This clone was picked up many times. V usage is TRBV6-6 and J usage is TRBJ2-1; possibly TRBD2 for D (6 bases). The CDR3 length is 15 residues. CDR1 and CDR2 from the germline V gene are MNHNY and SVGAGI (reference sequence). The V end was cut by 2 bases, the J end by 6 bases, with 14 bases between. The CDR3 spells CASSYAPGGTNEQFF. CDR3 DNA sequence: TGTGCCAGCAGTTACGCTCCCGGAGGGACCAATGAGCAGTTCTTC.

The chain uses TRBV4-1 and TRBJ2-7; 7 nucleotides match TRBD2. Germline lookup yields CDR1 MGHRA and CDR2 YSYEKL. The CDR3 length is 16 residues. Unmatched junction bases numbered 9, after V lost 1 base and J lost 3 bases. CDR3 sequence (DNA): TGCGCCAGCAGCCAAGTCCCACCTAGCGGCCTCTACGAGCAGTACTTC. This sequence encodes CASSQVPPSGLYEQYF.

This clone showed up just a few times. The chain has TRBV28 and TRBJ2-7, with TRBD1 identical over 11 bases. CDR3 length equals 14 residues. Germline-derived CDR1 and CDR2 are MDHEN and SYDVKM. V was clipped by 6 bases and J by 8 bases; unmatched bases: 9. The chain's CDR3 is CASRTPGQGEKQYF. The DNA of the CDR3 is TGTGCCAGCAGAACGCCGGGACAGGGGGAAAAGCAGTACTTC.

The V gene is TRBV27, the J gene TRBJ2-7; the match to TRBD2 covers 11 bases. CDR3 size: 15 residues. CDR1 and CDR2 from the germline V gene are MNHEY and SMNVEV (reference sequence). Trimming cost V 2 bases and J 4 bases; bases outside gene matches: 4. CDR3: CASSLKTSGSYEQYF. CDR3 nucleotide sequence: TGTGCCAGCAGTTTAAAAACTAGCGGGAGTTACGAGCAGTACTTC.

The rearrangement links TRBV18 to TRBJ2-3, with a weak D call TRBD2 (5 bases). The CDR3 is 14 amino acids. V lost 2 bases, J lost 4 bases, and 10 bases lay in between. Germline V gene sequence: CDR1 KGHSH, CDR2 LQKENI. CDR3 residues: CASSPGKGADTQYF. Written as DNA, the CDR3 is TGTGCCAGCTCACCAGGCAAGGGAGCAGATACGCAGTATTTT. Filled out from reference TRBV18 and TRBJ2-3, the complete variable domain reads NAGVMQNPRHLVRRRGQEARLRCSPMKGHSHVYWYRQLPEEGLKFMVYLQKENIIDESGMPKERFSAEFPKEGPSILRIQQVVRGDSAAYFCASSPGKGADTQYFGPGTRLTVL.

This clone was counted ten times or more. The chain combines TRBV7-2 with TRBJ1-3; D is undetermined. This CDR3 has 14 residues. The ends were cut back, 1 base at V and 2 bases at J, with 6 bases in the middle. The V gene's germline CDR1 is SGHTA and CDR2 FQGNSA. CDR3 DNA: TGTGCCAGCAGCTTAGGGACGGCTGGAAACACCATATATTTT. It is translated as CASSLGTAGNTIYF.

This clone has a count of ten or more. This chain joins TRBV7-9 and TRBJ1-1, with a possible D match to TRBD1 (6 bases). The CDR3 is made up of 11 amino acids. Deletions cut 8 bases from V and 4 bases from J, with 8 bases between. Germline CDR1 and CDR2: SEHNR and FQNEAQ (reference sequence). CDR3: CASQGSTEAFF. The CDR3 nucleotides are TGTGCCAGCCAGGGGAGCACTGAAGCTTTCTTT.

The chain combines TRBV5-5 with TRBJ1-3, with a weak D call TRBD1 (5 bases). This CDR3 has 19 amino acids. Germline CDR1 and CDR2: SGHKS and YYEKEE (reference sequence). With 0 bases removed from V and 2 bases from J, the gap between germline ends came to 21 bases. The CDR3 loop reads CASSLGPSALGRAGNTIYF. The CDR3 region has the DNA TGTGCCAGCAGCTTGGGCCCCTCGGCCTTGGGGCGAGCTGGAAACACCATATATTTT.

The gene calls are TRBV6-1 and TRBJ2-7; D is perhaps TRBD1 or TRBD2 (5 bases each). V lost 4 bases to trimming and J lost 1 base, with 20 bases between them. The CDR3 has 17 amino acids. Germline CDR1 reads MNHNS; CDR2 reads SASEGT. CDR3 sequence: CASSVREGYGGSYEQYF. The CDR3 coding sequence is TGTGCCAGCAGTGTCCGAGAGGGGTATGGAGGATCCTACGAGCAGTACTTC.